The entry that follows covers one T cell receptor (beta chain) sequence. Its antigen is as yet unknown. This sample stems from a study of graft-versus-host responses after intestinal transplantation. The assay was immunoSEQ multiplex PCR, and TCRdb's table has in-frame clones only and misses some. The data show 80,000 to 100,000 clones, roughly 90% seen once. The source of this sequence is a human donor who received an intestinal transplant. Specimen: unstimulated CD4+ T cells sorted from spleen or lymph node cells, collected before intestinal transplant.

The CDR3 sequence: CASSLESRGTGGFETQYF. The CDR3 nucleotides are TGCGCCAGCAGCTTGGAGAGCAGGGGGACAGGGGGGTTCGAGACCCAGTACTTC. The chain employs TRBV5-1 and TRBJ2-5; TRBD1 matches at 11 bases. The CDR3 is 18 residues long. The germline gives CDR1 SGHRS, CDR2 YFSETQ. Trimming at V came to 0 bases and at J to 5 bases, leaving 12 bases not matched to a gene.